A selection of T cell receptor beta chains follows, all from one sample in a study of blood T cell repertoires in COVID-19. Sequenced by immunoSEQ multiplex PCR; TCRdb stores in-frame clones only, minus some. There are 200,000 to 300,000 clones in the sample; around 89% occur only once, and over 3.5% lies in the top ten. Sequenced material: peripheral blood. These receptors all come from a woman aged 40 to 50 with acute or convalescent COVID-19. Both conserved end residues are part of each CDR3. The D gene is left open where the match is weak. Some rows have no size entry. The others give once, few or many, or a class for an expanded clone.

d_call j_call clone_size v_call cdr3_aa cdr3_nt
- TRBJ2-2 - TRBV25-1 CASSESTGFNTGELFF TGTGCCAGCAGTGAATCCACAGGCTTCAACACCGGGGAGCTGTTTTTT
TRBD1 TRBJ1-2 - TRBV19 CASSMKQGAGGYTF TGTGCCAGTAGTATGAAACAGGGGGCAGGTGGCTACACCTTC
TRBD1 TRBJ1-4 - TRBV2 CASSGGFRGLEEKLFF TGTGCCAGCAGTGGTGGTTTCAGGGGGCTAGAAGAAAAACTGTTTTTT
TRBD1 TRBJ1-1 - TRBV6-5 CASSYGGQTNTEAFF TGTGCCAGCAGTTACGGGGGACAGACCAACACTGAAGCTTTCTTT
- TRBJ2-2 - TRBV7-7 CASSLVAGDNTGELFF TGTGCCAGCAGCTTAGTTGCAGGGGACAACACCGGGGAGCTGTTTTTT
- TRBJ1-3 - TRBV6-1 CASRTQDSGNTIYF TGTGCCAGCAGGACACAAGACTCTGGAAACACCATATATTTT
TRBD2 TRBJ2-5 once TRBV4-1 CASSQVGLAGGRQETQYF TGCGCCAGCAGCCAAGTGGGGCTAGCGGGGGGGAGGCAAGAGACCCAGTACTTC
- TRBJ2-5 - TRBV20-1 CSASPPGGKETQYF TGCAGTGCTAGTCCGCCAGGGGGGAAAGAGACCCAGTACTTC
- TRBJ1-3 - TRBV5-4 CASSFLGNTIYF TGTGCCAGCAGCTTCCTCGGGAACACCATATATTTT
- TRBJ1-4 - TRBV11-2 CASSLRVAGNEKLFF TGTGCCAGCAGCTTGCGAGTCGCGGGTAATGAAAAACTGTTTTTT
TRBD1 TRBJ2-1 - TRBV19 CASSSGTGGNEQFF TGTGCCAGTAGTAGCGGGACAGGGGGCAATGAGCAGTTCTTC
- TRBJ1-4 - TRBV18 CASSPPGLRGSGEKLFF TGTGCCAGCTCACCACCGGGGTTAAGGGGTAGTGGAGAAAAACTGTTTTTT
- TRBJ1-4 - TRBV6-5 CATLDSTNEKLFF TGTGCCACCCTGGACTCAACTAATGAAAAACTGTTTTTT
- TRBJ1-1 - TRBV5-6 CASSPTGAFPIEAFF TGTGCCAGCAGCCCGACTGGGGCGTTCCCTATCGAAGCTTTCTTT
- TRBJ1-1 - TRBV10-2 CASSSGGRNTEAFF TGCGCCAGCAGTTCGGGAGGTCGGAACACTGAAGCTTTCTTT
TRBD1 TRBJ1-1 - TRBV29-1 CSVGQGARTEAFF TGCAGCGTTGGCCAGGGGGCCAGAACTGAAGCTTTCTTT
- TRBJ1-3 - TRBV6-5 CASSYAGSYSGNTIYF TGTGCCAGCAGTTACGCAGGGTCCTACTCTGGAAACACCATATATTTT
- TRBJ1-6 - TRBV6-1 CASSDGGGSSPLHF TGTGCCAGCAGTGATGGGGGAGGCAGTTCACCCCTCCACTTT
TRBD1 TRBJ1-6 once TRBV7-2 CASSLAGTGANSPLHF TGTGCCAGCAGCTTAGCCGGGACAGGGGCTAATTCACCCCTCCACTTT